Following are 18 T cell receptor beta chains from one sample sequenced in a study of radiation and T cells in renal cell carcinoma (dated by TCRdb to 2019 to 2021). Libraries were prepared through the immunoSEQ multiplex PCR assay. The table comes from immuneACCESS by way of TCRdb, which keeps in-frame sequences with V and J called. Part of the clones is missing from these tables; in studies checked, under half for an unresolved V gene and the rest for unknown reasons. This sample has 70,000 to 100,000 clones in its table, and 82% of those were observed once. The ten largest account for around 5.8% of the sample. The time point label here, explained by the study, means: baseline pretreatment blood. Read against the paper, the sample's treatment or condition label means: 15 Gy SBRT to primary tumor, nephrectomy 4 weeks later. This sample comprised blood, obtained from a patient whose treatment included radiotherapy and nephrectomy. All receptors derive from a man in his sixties with renal cell carcinoma.

The chain joins TRBV19 to TRBJ2-1; no firm D call. Trimming removed 8 bases from V and 5 bases from J, with 25 bases in between. The CDR3 contains 17 residues. CDR1 LNHDA and CDR2 SQIVND come from the germline V gene (reference sequence). Here the CDR3 DNA reads TGTGCCAGTGGTTATACCCCCCTCGGCGGCCGTGACAATGAGCAGTTCTTC. Translation gives CASGYTPLGGRDNEQFF. Full variable domain (remainder filled in from reference TRBV19 and TRBJ2-1): DGGITQSPKYLFRKEGQNVTLSCEQNLNHDAMYWYRQDPGQGLRLIYYSQIVNDFQKGDIAEGYSVSREKKESFPLTVTSAQKNPTAFYLCASGYTPLGGRDNEQFFGPGTRLTVL.

J is TRBJ2-4 and V is TRBV19, with 10 bases fitting TRBD2. The CDR3 totals 15 residues. Germline assignment: CDR1 LNHDA and CDR2 SQIVND (reference sequence). V was pared by 6 bases and J by 7 bases, with 9 bases of the junction left unmatched. The CDR3 coding sequence is TGTGCCAGTAGCCCTAGCGGGAGAGGGGGGAACATTCAGTACTTC. Protein: CASSPSGRGGNIQYF.

V gene TRBV4-3 combines with J gene TRBJ2-1, with D maybe TRBD1 (6 bases). V lost 1 base to trimming and J lost 6 bases, with 10 bases between them. The CDR3 has 14 amino acids. Germline V gene data show CDR1 as LGHNA and CDR2 as YSLEER. CDR3 sequence (DNA): TGCGCCAGCAGCCAAGCAGGACAGACCAATGAGCAGTTCTTC. It is translated as CASSQAGQTNEQFF.

The chain employs TRBV5-1 and TRBJ2-1, with 16 bases fitting TRBD2. This CDR3 spans 17 amino acids. With V trimmed by 4 bases and J by 6 bases, 7 bases remained unmatched. Germline loops: CDR1 SGHRS, CDR2 YFSETQ. Written as DNA, the CDR3 is TGCGCCAGCAGCAAGGGGACTAGCGGGAGGGTCCTCAATGAGCAGTTCTTC. It translates to CASSKGTSGRVLNEQFF.

V usage is TRBV5-1 and J usage is TRBJ2-5; 11 bases are shared with TRBD2. This CDR3 has 18 residues. The germline CDR1 and CDR2 sequences are SGHRS and YFSETQ. V shed 5 bases, J shed 1 base, and the junction held 13 bases outside the gene matches. The CDR3 protein is CASRIAGGPSGGQETQYF. DNA of the CDR3: TGCGCCAGCAGGATAGCGGGAGGGCCCTCAGGGGGCCAAGAGACCCAGTACTTC.

This clone was counted between two and nine times. V usage is TRBV11-2 and J usage is TRBJ2-1; the D gene is possibly TRBD2 (5 bases). The V end lost 1 base, the J end lost 1 base, and 8 bases lay between the germline ends. The germline gives CDR1 SGHAT, CDR2 FQNNGV. The CDR3 length is 15 residues. The CDR3 protein is CASSLVGGSYNEQFF. CDR3 nucleotides: TGTGCCAGCAGCTTAGTTGGAGGTTCCTACAATGAGCAGTTCTTC.

The chain joins TRBV7-2 to TRBJ2-1; a weak D match, TRBD1 (5 bases). Germline V gives CDR1 SGHTA, CDR2 FQGNSA. This CDR3 region has 15 residues. The germline V and J ends were trimmed by 0 bases and 3 bases, with 9 bases remaining between them. The CDR3 loop reads CASSLARTNYNEQFF. As DNA, the CDR3 is TGTGCCAGCAGCTTAGCCAGGACAAACTACAATGAGCAGTTCTTC.

Here the CDR3 reads CAKGDRGYEQYF. DNA for the CDR3: TGTGCCAAGGGAGACAGGGGCTACGAGCAGTACTTC. The chain uses TRBV19 and TRBJ2-7; 8 bases match TRBD1. This CDR3 has 12 residues. Germline CDR1 and CDR2: LNHDA and SQIVND (reference sequence). The ends lost 10 bases at V and 3 bases at J; junction bases unmatched: 5.

This rearrangement joins TRBV9 to TRBJ2-5, with D possibly matching TRBD2 (6 bases). This CDR3 contains 16 residues. Germline assignment: CDR1 SGDLS and CDR2 YYNGEE. V shed 3 bases and J shed 0 bases, with 15 bases lying between them. The CDR3 protein is CASSEGIRDYQETQYF. For the CDR3, the DNA is TGTGCCAGCAGCGAAGGAATCCGGGACTACCAAGAGACCCAGTACTTC.

The chain combines TRBV5-1 with TRBJ2-6; no reliable D call. V was pared by 4 bases and J by 0 bases, with 5 bases between. The CDR3 length is 14 residues. The germline gives CDR1 SGHRS, CDR2 YFSETQ. The CDR3 sequence is CASSPLSGANVLTF. The CDR3 DNA follows: TGCGCCAGCAGCCCCCTCTCTGGGGCCAACGTCCTGACTTTC.

The genes are TRBV5-8 and TRBJ2-3; D is perhaps TRBD1 (5 bases). V shed 4 bases and J shed 1 base, with 16 bases lying between them. The CDR3 extends over 16 amino acids. From germline, CDR1 is SGHTS and CDR2 YDEGEE. The chain's CDR3 is CASSQGLADGTDTQYF. The DNA of the CDR3 is TGTGCCAGCAGCCAGGGCTTGGCGGACGGCACAGATACGCAGTATTTT.

The rearrangement uses TRBV27 and TRBJ2-2, with 12 bases aligning to TRBD2. In germline, CDR1 is MNHEY, CDR2 SMNVEV (reference sequence). V shed 6 bases and J 1 base; nucleotides not matched to a gene: 6. This CDR3 comprises 17 residues. The CDR3 DNA reads as TGTGCCAGCAGAGGACTAGCGGGAATCAAGAACACCGGGGAGCTGTTTTTT. It codes for CASRGLAGIKNTGELFF.

The rearrangement uses TRBV5-6 and TRBJ2-1, with 13 bases matching TRBD2. V lost 3 bases and J lost 3; bases outside the gene matches: 3. Germline V gene lookup returns CDR1 SGHDT and CDR2 YYEEEE. The CDR3 runs 16 residues. CDR3 coding DNA: TGTGCCAGCAGCTGGGGGACTAGCGGGATCTACAATGAGCAGTTCTTC. This encodes CASSWGTSGIYNEQFF.

The V and J genes are TRBV6-6 and TRBJ2-5, with D perhaps matching TRBD2 (6 bases). This CDR3 comprises 15 residues. The germline V gene encodes CDR1 MNHNY and CDR2 SVGAGI (reference sequence). Trimming cost V 0 bases and J 1 base, with 9 bases left between them. The CDR3 nucleotides are TGTGCCAGCAGTTACTCGAGGACTATCCAAGAGACCCAGTACTTC. Residues: CASSYSRTIQETQYF.

The chain uses TRBV5-6 and TRBJ2-3; D is possibly TRBD1 (5 bases). V dropped 3 bases and J dropped 6 bases, with 11 bases sitting between them. There are 13 residues in the CDR3. Germline-derived CDR1 and CDR2 are SGHDT and YYEEEE. The DNA of the CDR3 is TGTGCCAGCAGCTCGCAGGGTCCGGATACGCAGTATTTT. It yields the protein CASSSQGPDTQYF.

The sample holds one count of this clone. The genes are TRBV7-9 and TRBJ2-7; D perhaps matches TRBD1 (6 bases). Trimming stripped 5 bases from V and 2 bases from J, with 19 bases between. CDR3 length equals 16 residues. Germline lookup yields CDR1 SEHNR and CDR2 FQNEAQ (reference sequence). Written as DNA, the CDR3 is TGTGCCAGCAGCCTCCTGGACAGTCCCAGGGCCTACGAGCAGTACTTC. It is translated as CASSLLDSPRAYEQYF.

CDR3 in amino acids: CASSNLYRARHEQYF. In DNA form, the CDR3 reads TGTGCCAGCAGCAATCTGTACAGGGCACGTCACGAGCAGTACTTC. This chain connects TRBV27 to TRBJ2-7; tentative D call: TRBD1 (6 bases). The CDR3 consists of 15 residues. The germline V and J ends were trimmed by 6 bases and 5 bases, with 20 bases remaining between them. The germline V gene encodes CDR1 MNHEY and CDR2 SMNVEV (reference sequence).

This chain links TRBV5-6 with TRBJ2-1; D gene ambiguous. The ends were cut back, 0 bases at V and 2 bases at J, with 9 bases in the middle. This CDR3 has 15 residues. Looked up from germline, CDR1 is SGHDT and CDR2 is YYEEEE. This chain's CDR3 is CASSLVRTPYNEQFF. For the CDR3, the DNA is TGTGCCAGCAGCTTGGTTCGGACGCCCTACAATGAGCAGTTCTTC.